Listed below are T cell receptor beta chains from one sample, sequenced in a study of CD8 T cells in ankylosing spondylitis. One entry per CDR3 protein results from TCRdb running MiXCR on the 5' RACE reads. The sample lists some 400,000 distinct CDR3 sequences; about 22% were seen once. Material for sequencing was blood, either unsorted or a sorted T cell fraction (not recorded which). All receptors come from a male donor with ankylosing spondylitis. Both conserved end residues are part of each CDR3.

V gene: TRBV7-2; J gene: TRBJ2-7; CDR3 protein: CASSSPAGVYEQYF
V gene: TRBV7-2; J gene: TRBJ2-1; CDR3 protein: CASSLAVRAGQFF
V gene: TRBV29-1; J gene: TRBJ2-1; CDR3 protein: CSVDPGGGNEQFF
V gene: TRBV19; J gene: TRBJ1-2; CDR3 protein: CASSINRDYGYTF
V gene: TRBV24-1; J gene: TRBJ2-3; CDR3 protein: CATSDYGPGGTDTQYF
V gene: TRBV18; J gene: TRBJ2-7; CDR3 protein: CASSKAGGPYEQYF
V gene: TRBV11-3; J gene: TRBJ2-2; CDR3 protein: CASSLDRVYTGELFF
V gene: TRBV12-3/TRBV12-4; J gene: TRBJ2-2; CDR3 protein: CASSPGQGASGELFF
V gene: TRBV28; J gene: TRBJ1-4; CDR3 protein: CASGQGGYNEKLFF
V gene: TRBV6-1; J gene: TRBJ2-2; CDR3 protein: CASRTGGNTGELFF
V gene: TRBV2; J gene: TRBJ2-7; CDR3 protein: CASIRQGRVNEQYF